This TCR beta chain was obtained from a study of shared clonotypes between healthy human individuals. Study overall: Researchers drew samples from a couple of women and a few men aged 18 to 49.

Sequenced by immunoSEQ multiplex PCR; TCRdb stores in-frame clones only, minus some. The sample has 2 million to 2.5 million clones; 93% are singletons. The CDR3 runs 13 residues. Trimming took 6 bases from V and 6 from J, leaving 15 bases between them. Germline lookup yields CDR1 SNHLY and CDR2 FYNNEI. Sequenced: naive CD4+ T cells from PBMCs. This sample's subset: CD45RA+ positively selected. The receptor was isolated from a man aged 18 to 30 in good health. Some clones in this sample may be carry-over from other donors' samples. The rearrangement links TRBV2 to TRBJ2-7; weak D call: TRBD2 (6 bases). The CDR3 nucleotides read TGTGCCAGCAGCCTACGGGGGACTTCCGAGCAGTACTTC. Amino acids: CASSLRGTSEQYF.